Each of the 21 T cell receptor beta chains below was sequenced from the same sample in a study of shared clonotypes between healthy human individuals. Sequenced by immunoSEQ multiplex PCR; TCRdb stores in-frame clones only, minus some. The sample records 400,000 or so clones, about 96% being singletons. Sequences were obtained from memory CD8+ T cells sorted from blood. Subset specified: CD45RO+ cells pooled with CCR7-negative TemRA cells. These receptor sequences come from a man younger than 45 in good health.

This rearrangement joins TRBV5-1 to TRBJ2-1; 9 bases align to TRBD1. The CDR3 loop spans 15 amino acids. The J segment lost 7 bases and the V segment lost 2 bases, leaving 7 bases of the junction unmatched. Germline V lookup: CDR1 SGHRS, CDR2 YFSETQ. Here the CDR3 reads CASSLGDRDTNEQFF. The CDR3 DNA reads TGCGCCAGCAGCTTAGGGGACAGGGACACAAATGAGCAGTTCTTC. The variable domain in full, with the rest retrieved from reference TRBV5-1 and TRBJ2-1, is KAGVTQTPRYLIKTRGQQVTLSCSPISGHRSVSWYQQTPGQGLQFLFEYFSETQRNKGNFPGRFSGRQFSNSRSEMNVSTLELGDSALYLCASSLGDRDTNEQFFGPGTRLTVL.

This clone was observed a single time. The chain is built from TRBV7-8 and TRBJ2-7; 9 bases line up with TRBD2. J lost 4 bases, V lost 1 base, and 2 bases had no gene match. Germline CDR1 and CDR2: SGHVS and FQNEAQ. CDR3 length equals 14 residues. CDR3 loop: CASSLVAGAYEQYF. In DNA, the CDR3 is TGTGCCAGCAGCTTAGTAGCGGGGGCATACGAGCAGTACTTC.

The CDR3 DNA is TGTGCCAGTAGTCGTAGCGGGAGGGCCGTGGGTAATGAGCAGTTCTTC. Its protein is CASSRSGRAVGNEQFF. The chain has TRBV19 and TRBJ2-1; 11 positions agree with TRBD2. The CDR3 has 16 residues. Trimming removed 5 bases from V and 7 bases from J; junction bases left unmatched: 10. Germline V lookup: CDR1 LNHDA, CDR2 SQIVND (reference sequence).

The J gene is TRBJ2-7, the V gene TRBV7-2; the D gene could be TRBD1 or TRBD2 (5 bases each). V was cut by 2 bases and J by 2 bases, with 16 bases left in between. Germline V CDR1 and CDR2: SGHTA, FQGNSA. This CDR3 contains 16 residues. This CDR3 reads CASSLKGRDHTYEQYF. The CDR3 nucleotides read TGTGCCAGCAGCTTAAAAGGAAGGGACCATACCTACGAGCAGTACTTC.

This chain links TRBV28 with TRBJ2-3; D is undetermined. In germline, CDR1 is MDHEN, CDR2 SYDVKM. The CDR3 sequence is 18 residues long. The germline V and J ends were trimmed by 2 bases and 4 bases, with 22 bases remaining between them. The CDR3 DNA reads TGTGCCAGCAGTTTAAGCCCAAAGTCGGTTGGTAGAGCAGATACGCAGTATTTT. Amino acid sequence: CASSLSPKSVGRADTQYF.

The chain joins TRBV27 to TRBJ1-2, with D perhaps matching TRBD1 (6 bases). This CDR3 is built from 15 residues. Between the trimmed V and J ends, which lost 5 bases and 4 bases, there was a span of 17 bases. In germline, CDR1 is MNHEY, CDR2 SMNVEV (reference sequence). The CDR3 region is CASSHSEQGTYGYTF. The CDR3 bases are TGTGCCAGCAGTCATTCAGAACAGGGCACCTATGGCTACACCTTC.

J is TRBJ1-5 and V is TRBV5-8; a weak D match, TRBD1 (5 bases). The ends were cut back, 1 base at V and 4 bases at J, with 12 bases in the middle. The length of the CDR3 is 15 residues. Germline-derived CDR1 and CDR2 are SGHTS and YDEGEE. The CDR3 region has the DNA TGTGCCAGCAGCTTGATCGGGGCTACTAATCAGCCCCAGCATTTT. This gives the protein CASSLIGATNQPQHF.

J is TRBJ1-6 and V is TRBV18; possibly TRBD1 for D (5 bases). V lost 3 bases and J 9 bases, leaving 12 bases between the germline ends. The CDR3 length is 14 residues. Germline V CDR1 and CDR2: KGHSH, LQKENI. The CDR3 spells CASSPAGLSSPLHF. The CDR3, as DNA: TGTGCCAGCTCACCGGCAGGGCTTAGTTCACCCCTCCACTTT.

This clone was recorded once. V and J are TRBV2 and TRBJ2-1; 13 bases map to TRBD2. V trimming: 8 bases; J trimming: 5 bases; junction bases outside the gene matches: 3. The CDR3 length is 14 residues. Per the germline V gene, CDR1 is SNHLY and CDR2 is FYNNEI. Here the CDR3 DNA reads TGTGCCAGCGCGGGACTAGCGGGGAACAATGAGCAGTTCTTC. Translating gives CASAGLAGNNEQFF.

J is TRBJ1-6 and V is TRBV28, with D possibly TRBD1 on 5 matching bases. The CDR3 contains 13 residues. Looked up from germline, CDR1 is MDHEN and CDR2 is SYDVKM. V lost 6 bases to trimming and J lost 14 bases, with 17 bases between them. The DNA of the CDR3 is TGTGCCAGCAGACCGGGGCGGGAATTCACCCTCCACTTT. This sequence encodes CASRPGREFTLHF. Filled out from reference TRBV28 and TRBJ1-6, the complete variable domain reads DVKVTQSSRYLVKRTGEKVFLECVQDMDHENMFWYRQDPGLGLRLIYFSYDVKMKEKGDIPEGYSVSREKKERFSLILESASTNQTSMYLCASRPGREFTLHFGNGTRLTVT.

The CDR3 here is CASRRREAPYEQYF. CDR3 sequence (DNA): TGTGCCAGCAGGAGGCGGGAGGCTCCCTACGAGCAGTACTTC. J is TRBJ2-7 and V is TRBV28; 8 bases match TRBD2. The trim removed 6 bases at V and 2 bases at J, leaving 6 bases unmatched. Germline-derived CDR1 and CDR2 are MDHEN and SYDVKM. This CDR3 contains 14 residues.

CDR3 nucleotide sequence: TGTGCCAGTAGTCGACAGGGCTACGAGCAGTACTTC. As protein: CASSRQGYEQYF. The chain recombines TRBV19 with TRBJ2-7, with 7 positions matching TRBD1. V shed 5 bases, J shed 3 bases, and the junction held 1 base outside the gene matches. CDR3 length: 12 residues. Germline CDR1 and CDR2: LNHDA and SQIVND (reference sequence).

The rearrangement uses TRBV27 and TRBJ2-2; TRBD2 might be the D (5 bases). CDR3 length: 13 amino acids. Germline-derived CDR1 and CDR2 are MNHEY and SMNVEV (reference sequence). V was clipped by 3 bases and J by 5 bases, with 7 bases between them. The CDR3 DNA sequence: TGTGCCAGCAGTTTGGGGAGTACCGGGGAGCTGTTTTTT. Protein product: CASSLGSTGELFF.

This chain joins TRBV30 and TRBJ2-1, with 14 bases aligning to TRBD2. The CDR3 spans 17 residues. Germline loops: CDR1 GTSNPN, CDR2 SVGIG (reference sequence). Trimming at V came to 4 bases and at J to 1 base, leaving 6 bases not matched to a gene. In DNA, the CDR3 is TGTGCCTGGAAAGGGACTAGCGGGGGATCTTCCTACAATGAGCAGTTCTTC. Residues: CAWKGTSGGSSYNEQFF.

This rearrangement joins TRBV4-2 to TRBJ2-1; D is possibly TRBD2 (6 bases). V lost 0 bases to trimming and J lost 8 bases, with 11 bases between them. This CDR3 spans 14 amino acids. Germline V gene data show CDR1 as LGHNA and CDR2 as YNFKEQ. The CDR3 DNA sequence: TGTGCCAGCAGCCAAGATACGTGGGGGGATGAGCAGTTCTTC. Translated, it gives CASSQDTWGDEQFF.

The rearrangement uses TRBV5-1 and TRBJ2-1; D is ambiguous. The CDR3 is 15 amino acids. V was clipped by 6 bases and J by 4 bases, with 17 bases between them. The germline V gene encodes CDR1 SGHRS and CDR2 YFSETQ. Here the CDR3 reads CASKRDPLGYNEQFF. The DNA for the CDR3 is TGCGCCAGCAAGCGAGACCCGCTCGGGTACAATGAGCAGTTCTTC.

The chain recombines TRBV19 with TRBJ2-7, with 14 bases aligning to TRBD2. This CDR3 is built from 14 residues. V trimming: 9 bases; J trimming: 7 bases; junction bases outside the gene matches: 8. Germline V gene sequence: CDR1 LNHDA, CDR2 SQIVND (reference sequence). The CDR3 DNA sequence: TGTGCCAGCCGCCGACTAGCGGGAGGGGGAGAGCAGTACTTC. It specifies CASRRLAGGGEQYF.

This rearrangement joins TRBV7-2 to TRBJ2-7; 7 nucleotides match TRBD2. Germline CDR1 reads SGHTA; CDR2 reads FQGNSA. V lost 4 bases to trimming and J lost 4 bases; unmatched junction nucleotides: 10. The CDR3 has 15 residues. The CDR3 spells CASSYRNWGGYEQYF. CDR3 DNA: TGTGCCAGCAGCTACCGGAATTGGGGGGGATACGAGCAGTACTTC.

CDR3 sequence: CASSLWPGDIQYF. CDR3 coding DNA: TGTGCCAGCAGTTTATGGCCCGGGGACATTCAGTACTTC. The genes are TRBV27 and TRBJ2-4, with D possibly matching TRBD2 (5 bases). The CDR3 consists of 13 residues. Germline values: CDR1 MNHEY, CDR2 SMNVEV (reference sequence). Trimming shortened V by 1 base and J by 8 bases, and 9 bases separated the two germline ends.

The rearrangement uses TRBV12-5 and TRBJ2-1, with TRBD2 matching over 10 bases. The length of the CDR3 is 13 residues. Germline assignment: CDR1 LGHNT and CDR2 FRNRAP. Trimming removed 7 bases from V and 8 bases from J; junction bases left unmatched: 5. The CDR3 loop is CASAPSGSYEQFF. CDR3 DNA: TGTGCTAGTGCTCCTAGCGGGAGTTATGAGCAGTTCTTC.

This rearrangement joins TRBV27 to TRBJ2-3, with a tentative D call TRBD2 (5 bases). The CDR3 is 14 residues long. V shed 0 bases and J shed 4 bases, with 8 bases lying between them. The germline gives CDR1 MNHEY, CDR2 SMNVEV (reference sequence). DNA of the CDR3: TGTGCCAGCAGTTTATCAGCGGAAGCAGATACGCAGTATTTT. Protein product: CASSLSAEADTQYF.